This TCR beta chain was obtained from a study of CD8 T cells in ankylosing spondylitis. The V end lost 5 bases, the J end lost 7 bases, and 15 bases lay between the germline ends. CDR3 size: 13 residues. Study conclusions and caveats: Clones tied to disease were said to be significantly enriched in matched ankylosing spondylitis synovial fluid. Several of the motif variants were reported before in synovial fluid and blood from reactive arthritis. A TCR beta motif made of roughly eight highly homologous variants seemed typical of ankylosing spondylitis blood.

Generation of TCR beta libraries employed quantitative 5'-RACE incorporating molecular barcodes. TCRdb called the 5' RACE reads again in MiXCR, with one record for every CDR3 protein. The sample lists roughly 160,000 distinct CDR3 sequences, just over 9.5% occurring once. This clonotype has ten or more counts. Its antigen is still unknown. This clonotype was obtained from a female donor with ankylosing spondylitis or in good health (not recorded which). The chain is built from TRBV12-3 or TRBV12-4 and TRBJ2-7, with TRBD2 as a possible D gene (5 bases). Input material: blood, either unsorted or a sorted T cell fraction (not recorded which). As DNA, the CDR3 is TGTGCCAGCAGTGCAATGCATCCGGGGGAGCAGTACTTC. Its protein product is CASSAMHPGEQYF.